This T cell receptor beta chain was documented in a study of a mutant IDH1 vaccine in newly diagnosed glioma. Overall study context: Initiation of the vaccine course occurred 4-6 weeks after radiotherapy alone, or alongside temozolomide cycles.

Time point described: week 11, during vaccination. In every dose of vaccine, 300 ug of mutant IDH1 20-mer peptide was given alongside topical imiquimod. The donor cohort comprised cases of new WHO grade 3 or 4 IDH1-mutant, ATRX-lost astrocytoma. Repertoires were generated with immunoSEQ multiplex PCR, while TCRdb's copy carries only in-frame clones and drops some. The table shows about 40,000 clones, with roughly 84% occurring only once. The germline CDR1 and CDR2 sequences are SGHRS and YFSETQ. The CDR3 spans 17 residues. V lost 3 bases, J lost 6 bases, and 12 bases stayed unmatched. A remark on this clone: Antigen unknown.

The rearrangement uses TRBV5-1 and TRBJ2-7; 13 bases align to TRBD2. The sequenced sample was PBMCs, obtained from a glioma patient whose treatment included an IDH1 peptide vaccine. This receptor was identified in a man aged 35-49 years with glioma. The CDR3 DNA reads TGCGCCAGCAGCTGGACTAGCGGGAGCCCTTCGGGCTCCGAGCAGTACTTC. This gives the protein CASSWTSGSPSGSEQYF.